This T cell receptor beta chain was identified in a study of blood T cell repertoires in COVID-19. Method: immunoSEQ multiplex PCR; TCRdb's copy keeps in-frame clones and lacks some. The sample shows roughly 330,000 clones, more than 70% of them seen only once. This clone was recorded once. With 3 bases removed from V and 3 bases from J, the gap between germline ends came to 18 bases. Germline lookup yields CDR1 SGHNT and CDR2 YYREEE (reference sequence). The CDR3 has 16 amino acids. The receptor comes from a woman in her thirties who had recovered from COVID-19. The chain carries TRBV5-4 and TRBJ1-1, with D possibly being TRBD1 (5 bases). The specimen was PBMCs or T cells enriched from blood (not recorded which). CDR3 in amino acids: CASSWGGGAGDTEAFF. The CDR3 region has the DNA TGTGCCAGCAGCTGGGGCGGAGGAGCGGGTGACACTGAAGCTTTCTTT.